The 4 T cell receptor beta chains below come from one sample, sequenced in a study of CD8 T cells in ankylosing spondylitis. TCRdb ran MiXCR on the 5' RACE reads and lists one entry per CDR3 protein. Among over 450,000 distinct CDR3 sequences listed, more than 9.5% were seen once. Findings and limits, study-wide: The study identified a TCR beta motif of 7 or 8 highly homologous variants that appeared characteristic of ankylosing spondylitis blood.

These TCRs' antigens remain unknown. The sequenced sample was blood, either unsorted or a sorted T cell fraction (not recorded which). The receptors shown here come from a male donor with ankylosing spondylitis.

This chain uses TRBV14 with TRBJ2-5, with TRBD1 identical over 11 bases. In germline, CDR1 is SGHDN, CDR2 FVKESK. The CDR3 has 15 amino acids. J gave up 5 bases and V 4 bases, and 6 bases lay outside the gene matches. The CDR3 coding sequence is TGTGCCAGCAGCCGCGTGGACAGGGGGCTTGAGACCCAGTACTTC. Translation: CASSRVDRGLETQYF.

The chain employs TRBV7-9 and TRBJ1-2; D uncertain. This CDR3 is built from 11 residues. V was shortened by 8 bases and J by 1 base, with 5 bases between the two germline ends. Germline CDR1 is SEHNR and CDR2 is FQNEAQ (reference sequence). CDR3 protein: CASESNYGYTF. The CDR3 coding sequence is TGTGCCAGCGAGAGTAACTATGGCTACACCTTC.

V usage is TRBV7-9 and J usage is TRBJ1-2; perhaps TRBD1 as D (5 bases). Germline CDR1 reads SEHNR; CDR2 reads FQNEAQ (reference sequence). CDR3 length: 14 amino acids. Trimming pared 4 bases from V and 8 bases from J, leaving 17 bases between. The CDR3 DNA reads TGTGCCAGCAGCTCGCCCAGGGTAATTGAGGGCTACACCTTC. It specifies CASSSPRVIEGYTF.

At least ten counts were recorded for this clonotype. The chain has TRBV5-1 and TRBJ2-1; the D is unclear. CDR3 size: 13 residues. V lost 6 bases and J 0 bases, leaving 7 bases between the germline ends. The germline V gene encodes CDR1 SGHRS and CDR2 YFSETQ. For the CDR3, the DNA is TGCGCCAGCATGGCTCCCTCCTACAATGAGCAGTTCTTC. Translation gives CASMAPSYNEQFF.